This T cell receptor (beta chain) was sequenced during a study of T-cell memory formation after mild COVID-19. This clonotype was seen repeatedly, ten times or more. MiXCR, run by TCRdb on the 5' RACE reads, gives a single entry per CDR3 protein. The sample yields more than 250,000 distinct CDR3 sequences, around 15% seen once. The CDR3 consists of 14 residues. V dropped 3 bases and J dropped 5; count of bases not matched to a gene: 2. The V gene's germline CDR1 is SGHTA and CDR2 FQGTGA. Sequencing input: PBMCs or a T cell subset sorted from them (not recorded which). The receptor's source is a man aged 18 to 30 who had mild COVID-19 (a few samples of this study predate the infection). Cell type and time point are not known. The J gene is TRBJ2-1, the V gene TRBV7-3, with 9 bases matching TRBD1. CDR3 sequence: CASSFGTGNNEQFF. The CDR3 region has the DNA TGTGCCAGCAGCTTTGGGACAGGGAACAATGAGCAGTTCTTC.